A single sample gave rise to the 16 T cell receptor beta chains below, sequenced in a study of beta chain features in type 1 diabetes. Since all of the isolated RNA was reverse transcribed, expressed TCRB transcripts were what got sequenced. Libraries were prepared by immunoSEQ multiplex PCR; TCRdb keeps only in-frame clonotypes and omits some of them. The data hold fewer than 500,000 clones, with around 13% observed a single time. The sample consisted of naive CD4+ T cells from blood. The receptor source for this set is a man aged 25 to 45 in good health.

In its sample, this clone was seen a few times. The chain employs TRBV25-1 and TRBJ2-2, with 7 bases aligning to TRBD2. V lost 5 bases and J lost 5; bases outside the gene matches: 8. Germline lookup yields CDR1 MGHDK and CDR2 SYGVNS. This CDR3 is built from 15 residues. The CDR3 DNA reads as TGTGCCAGCAGTAGTGGCGGGAGTAGGACCGGGGAGCTGTTTTTT. Its translation is CASSSGGSRTGELFF. The variable domain in full, with the rest retrieved from reference TRBV25-1 and TRBJ2-2, is EADIYQTPRYLVIGTGKKITLECSQTMGHDKMYWYQQDPGMELHLIHYSYGVNSTEKGDLSSESTVSRIRTEHFPLTLESARPSHTSQYLCASSSGGSRTGELFFGEGSRLTVL.

The chain employs TRBV29-1 and TRBJ2-5, with D possibly TRBD1 on 6 matching bases. From germline, CDR1 is SQVTM and CDR2 ANQGSEA. The CDR3 is 13 amino acids. Deletions cut 5 bases from V and 4 bases from J, with 14 bases between. The CDR3 loop reads CSVLQGIGETQYF. For the CDR3, the DNA is TGCAGCGTTTTACAGGGAATCGGAGAGACCCAGTACTTC.

This clone was seen a handful of times. J is TRBJ1-1 and V is TRBV10-3; maybe TRBD1 (5 bases). This CDR3 is built from 15 residues. The germline V and J ends were trimmed by 2 bases and 2 bases, with 12 bases remaining between them. Germline V lookup: CDR1 ENHRY, CDR2 SYGVKD. CDR3 in amino acids: CAISENQGLNTEAFF. The CDR3, as DNA: TGTGCCATCAGTGAGAACCAGGGACTAAACACTGAAGCTTTCTTT.

Comments on this clone: The junction shows a germline mismatch at one end, possibly a read error. The genes are TRBV7-2 and TRBJ2-5; maybe TRBD1 (5 bases). Germline loops: CDR1 SGHTA, CDR2 FQGNSA. CDR3 length: 12 amino acids. The CDR3 region has the DNA TGTGCCAGCAGCTTAATTTCGGACACAAAGGACTTC. Translation: CASSLISDTKDF.

This clone was counted between two and nine times. The V gene is TRBV4-2, the J gene TRBJ2-6; 7 bases line up with TRBD2. The germline gives CDR1 LGHNA, CDR2 YNFKEQ. The CDR3 totals 17 residues. Trimming cost V 4 bases and J 0 bases; bases outside gene matches: 6. CDR3 loop: CASSPTSESSGANVLTF. Written as DNA, the CDR3 is TGTGCCAGCAGCCCCACTAGCGAAAGCTCTGGGGCCAACGTCCTGACTTTC.

The table lists this clone with a few counts. CDR3 in DNA: TGTGCCAGCAGCGTGGGCAGTGACACCGGGGAGCTGTTTTTT. Translated: CASSVGSDTGELFF. The chain couples TRBV9 to TRBJ2-2, with unresolved D. Per the germline V gene, CDR1 is SGDLS and CDR2 is YYNGEE. CDR3 length: 14 amino acids. The ends were cut back, 2 bases at V and 3 bases at J, with 8 bases in the middle. Full variable domain (outside the CDR3, taken from reference TRBV9 and TRBJ2-2): DSGVTQTPKHLITATGQRVTLRCSPRSGDLSVYWYQQSLDQGLQFLIQYYNGEERAKGNILERFSAQQFPDLHSELNLSSLELGDSALYFCASSVGSDTGELFFGEGSRLTVL.

J is TRBJ2-7 and V is TRBV30; D call uncertain. The CDR3 extends over 11 amino acids. With 1 base removed from V and 4 bases from J, the gap between germline ends came to 5 bases. Germline lookup yields CDR1 GTSNPN and CDR2 SVGIG (reference sequence). The CDR3 sequence: CAWSDLYEQYV. CDR3 nucleotide sequence: TGTGCCTGGAGTGACCTATACGAGCAGTACGTC.

This clone was counted a few times. V is TRBV9 and J is TRBJ1-5; the match to TRBD1 covers 7 bases. There are 14 residues in the CDR3. J lost 5 bases, V lost 0 bases, and 2 bases had no gene match. Germline V lookup: CDR1 SGDLS, CDR2 YYNGEE. The CDR3 bases are TGTGCCAGCAGCGTAGACAGGGGTGATCAGCCCCAGCATTTT. Its protein product is CASSVDRGDQPQHF.

The chain links TRBV7-9 to TRBJ1-1; D call uncertain. V dropped 2 bases and J dropped 1 base, with 17 bases sitting between them. CDR3 length: 17 residues. Germline loops: CDR1 SEHNR, CDR2 FQNEAQ (reference sequence). In DNA form, the CDR3 reads TGTGCCAGCAGCTTAAGTTTGGCTACCTCGGGGAACACTGAAGCTTTCTTT. Its protein product is CASSLSLATSGNTEAFF.

There are a few counts of this clone. The V call is TRBV20-1, the J call TRBJ2-3; D unresolved. The CDR3 has 11 amino acids. CDR1 is DFQATT and CDR2 is SNEGSKA in the germline V gene (reference sequence). V was pared by 1 base and J by 8 bases, with 7 bases between. CDR3 sequence: CSARVVGTQYF. The CDR3 DNA reads as TGCAGTGCTAGAGTGGTGGGTACGCAGTATTTT.

This clone has more than one count but fewer than ten. The rearrangement joins TRBV19 to TRBJ1-2; D perhaps matches TRBD1 (5 bases). This CDR3 contains 13 residues. The V end lost 5 bases, the J end lost 4 bases, and 11 bases lay between the germline ends. Germline-derived CDR1 and CDR2 are LNHDA and SQIVND (reference sequence). The CDR3 nucleotides are TGTGCCAGTAGTCAGGACAAGCTCTATGGCTACACCTTC. It translates to CASSQDKLYGYTF.

The CDR3 loop reads CAWQTGATEAFF. Here the CDR3 DNA reads TGTGCCTGGCAAACAGGGGCCACTGAAGCTTTCTTT. The rearrangement uses TRBV30 and TRBJ1-1; 7 nucleotides match TRBD1. Trimming at V came to 5 bases and at J to 4 bases, leaving 4 bases not matched to a gene. Germline V lookup: CDR1 GTSNPN, CDR2 SVGIG (reference sequence). The CDR3 has 12 amino acids.

This clone was seen more than once but under ten times. The genes are TRBV25-1 and TRBJ1-1, with D possibly matching TRBD1 (5 bases). V was clipped by 1 base and J by 1 base, with 10 bases between them. CDR1 is MGHDK and CDR2 is SYGVNS in the germline V gene. There are 15 residues in the CDR3. The CDR3 bases are TGTGCCAGCAGTGAATCGGGACGTTGGAACACTGAAGCTTTCTTT. Its protein product is CASSESGRWNTEAFF.

The table lists this clone with a few counts. This chain uses TRBV11-2 with TRBJ1-3; D gene uncertain. Germline-derived CDR1 and CDR2 are SGHAT and FQNNGV. Trimming took off 6 bases at V and 3 bases at J, with 3 bases between the two ends. There are 11 residues in the CDR3. The CDR3: CASRIGNTIYF. The DNA for the CDR3 is TGTGCCAGCAGGATTGGAAACACCATATATTTT.

In its sample, this clone was seen a few times. The chain couples TRBV27 to TRBJ2-5; D might be TRBD2 (6 bases). Deletions cut 6 bases from V and 8 bases from J, with 16 bases between. Germline V gene data show CDR1 as MNHEY and CDR2 as SMNVEV (reference sequence). The CDR3 runs to 13 residues. The CDR3 sequence is CASRPSAPGTQYF. CDR3 nucleotides: TGTGCCAGCAGACCTAGCGCCCCAGGTACCCAGTACTTC.

The V call is TRBV30, the J call TRBJ2-2, with D perhaps matching TRBD2 (5 bases). The germline V and J ends were trimmed by 4 bases and 6 bases, with 12 bases remaining between them. Per germline, CDR1 GTSNPN and CDR2 SVGIG (reference sequence). The CDR3 extends over 13 amino acids. CDR3 DNA sequence: TGTGCCTGGAATGGACTCCTACCCGGGGAGCTGTTTTTT. This sequence encodes CAWNGLLPGELFF.